Presented here are 9 T cell receptor beta chains from one specimen sequenced in a study of control samples from healthy donors and cancer patients. TCRdb's copy holds only in-frame clones and misses some; the assay was immunoSEQ multiplex PCR. The table lists over 150,000 clones, approximately 94% of them singletons. The sample was blood. The receptors shown here come from a woman between 18 and 29 years old in good health.

The chain couples TRBV28 to TRBJ1-6; TRBD1 aligns across 8 bases. J gave up 7 bases and V 7 bases, and 9 bases lay outside the gene matches. Germline V gene sequence: CDR1 MDHEN, CDR2 SYDVKM. There are 15 residues in the CDR3. The CDR3 is CASTPRTGLNSPLHF. The DNA for the CDR3 is TGTGCCAGCACTCCCCGGACAGGGCTAAATTCACCCCTCCACTTT.

The chain combines TRBV5-1 with TRBJ1-5, with unresolved D. V was cut by 0 bases and J by 5 bases, with 9 bases left in between. Germline V lookup: CDR1 SGHRS, CDR2 YFSETQ. There are 14 residues in the CDR3. The CDR3 protein is CASSLDPADQPQHF. The CDR3 nucleotides are TGCGCCAGCAGCTTGGACCCGGCGGATCAGCCCCAGCATTTT.

The J gene is TRBJ2-7, the V gene TRBV10-3, with unresolved D. This CDR3 contains 13 residues. V lost 2 bases to trimming and J lost 6 bases, with 11 bases between them. CDR1 and CDR2 from the germline V gene are ENHRY and SYGVKD. CDR3 residues: CAISEEEESEQYF. As DNA, the CDR3 is TGTGCCATCAGTGAGGAAGAAGAGTCCGAGCAGTACTTC.

The chain carries TRBV6-2 or TRBV6-3 and TRBJ1-1; D perhaps matches TRBD1 (5 bases). The V end lost 4 bases, the J end lost 8 bases, and 17 bases lay between the germline ends. Germline lookup yields CDR1 MNHEY and CDR2 SVGEGT. The CDR3 consists of 14 residues. The CDR3 loop is CASSWGIRTVEAFF. CDR3 sequence (DNA): TGTGCCAGCAGTTGGGGGATCCGGACGGTAGAAGCTTTCTTT.

The chain recombines TRBV28 with TRBJ2-3; tentatively, D is TRBD2 (6 bases). This CDR3 contains 15 residues. V dropped 5 bases and J dropped 2 bases, with 14 bases sitting between them. CDR1 MDHEN and CDR2 SYDVKM come from the germline V gene. The CDR3 here is CASSPGTLNTDTQYF. CDR3 nucleotide sequence: TGTGCCAGCAGTCCCGGGACTCTAAACACAGATACGCAGTATTTT.

This clone was seen a single time. The chain links TRBV9 to TRBJ1-6, with TRBD1 as a possible D gene (6 bases). CDR1 SGDLS and CDR2 YYNGEE come from the germline V gene. This CDR3 region has 16 residues. The V end lost 0 bases, the J end lost 7 bases, and 14 bases lay between the germline ends. Here the CDR3 DNA reads TGTGCCAGCAGCGTAGGGGGGACCAGGGGAAATTCACCCCTCCACTTT. Its translation: CASSVGGTRGNSPLHF.

J is TRBJ1-5 and V is TRBV19; D gene ambiguous. V lost 7 bases to trimming and J lost 4 bases, with 8 bases between them. Per the germline V gene, CDR1 is LNHDA and CDR2 is SQIVND (reference sequence). The CDR3 extends over 12 amino acids. The CDR3 spells CASKRSNQPQHF. The DNA for the CDR3 is TGTGCCAGTAAAAGGTCTAATCAGCCCCAGCATTTT.

The V call is TRBV19, the J call TRBJ1-5; unclear D gene. V shed 6 bases and J shed 2 bases, with 8 bases lying between them. Germline values: CDR1 LNHDA, CDR2 SQIVND (reference sequence). This CDR3 region has 13 residues. The chain's CDR3 is CASRQSGNQPQHF. As DNA, the CDR3 is TGTGCCAGTAGACAGTCTGGCAATCAGCCCCAGCATTTT.

For the CDR3, the DNA is TGTGCCAGCAGCTCATCCGGGACAGGTAACACTGAAGCTTTCTTT. Protein sequence: CASSSSGTGNTEAFF. The chain joins TRBV5-6 to TRBJ1-1, with 8 nucleotides matching TRBD1. Germline lookup yields CDR1 SGHDT and CDR2 YYEEEE. CDR3 length equals 15 residues. The junction had 6 bases not matched to a gene; V was cut back by 3 bases and J by 2 bases.